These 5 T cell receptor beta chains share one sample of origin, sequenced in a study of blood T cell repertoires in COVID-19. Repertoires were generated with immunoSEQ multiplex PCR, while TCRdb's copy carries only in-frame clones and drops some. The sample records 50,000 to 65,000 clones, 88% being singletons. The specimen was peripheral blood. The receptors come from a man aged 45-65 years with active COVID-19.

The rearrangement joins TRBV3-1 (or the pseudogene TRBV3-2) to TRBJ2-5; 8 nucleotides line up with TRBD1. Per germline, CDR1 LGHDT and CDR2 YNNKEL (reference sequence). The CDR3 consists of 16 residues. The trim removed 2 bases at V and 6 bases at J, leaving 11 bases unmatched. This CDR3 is CASSQTSPGGRKTQYF. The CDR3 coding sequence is TGTGCCAGCAGCCAAACCAGCCCAGGGGGCAGGAAGACCCAGTACTTC.

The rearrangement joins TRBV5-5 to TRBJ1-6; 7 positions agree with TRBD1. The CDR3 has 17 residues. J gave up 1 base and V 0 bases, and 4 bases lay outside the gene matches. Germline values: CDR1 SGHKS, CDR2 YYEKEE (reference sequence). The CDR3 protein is CASSLENRGSYNSPLHF. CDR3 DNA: TGTGCCAGCAGCTTGGAAAACAGGGGTTCCTATAATTCACCCCTCCACTTT.

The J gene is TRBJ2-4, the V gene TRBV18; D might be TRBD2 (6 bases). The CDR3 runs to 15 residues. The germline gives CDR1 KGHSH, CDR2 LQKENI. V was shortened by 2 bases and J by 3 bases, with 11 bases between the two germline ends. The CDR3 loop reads CASSPIPGDKNIQYF. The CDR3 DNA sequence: TGTGCCAGCTCACCAATTCCGGGGGACAAAAACATTCAGTACTTC.

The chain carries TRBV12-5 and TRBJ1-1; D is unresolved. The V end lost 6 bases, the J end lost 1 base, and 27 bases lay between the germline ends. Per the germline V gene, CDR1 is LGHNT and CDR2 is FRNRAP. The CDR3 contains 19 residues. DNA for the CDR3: TGTGCTAGTGGCCCTTCCCGGTACGGACTCCAAAAGTGGAACACTGAAGCTTTCTTT. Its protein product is CASGPSRYGLQKWNTEAFF.

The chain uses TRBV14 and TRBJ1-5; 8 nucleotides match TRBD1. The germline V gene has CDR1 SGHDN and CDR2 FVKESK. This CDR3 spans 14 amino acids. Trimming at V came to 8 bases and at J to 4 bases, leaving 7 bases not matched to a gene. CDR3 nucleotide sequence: TGTGCCAGCTCCCGGACAGGGCGTAATCAGCCCCAGCATTTT. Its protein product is CASSRTGRNQPQHF.